These 7 T cell receptor beta chains were sequenced from one sample in a study of T cells after yellow fever vaccination. TCRdb independently ran MiXCR on the 5' RACE reads; one entry per CDR3 protein. The data show some 260,000 distinct CDR3 sequences, roughly 5% seen once. This sample comprised CD4+ T cells sorted from PBMCs, obtained on the day of the yellow fever booster vaccination. These receptors were obtained from a man between 18 and 35 years old who received the YFV17D yellow fever vaccine.

This chain links TRBV6-5 with TRBJ2-5; D not certain. Germline CDR1 and CDR2: MNHEY and SVGAGI. V was cut by 9 bases and J by 2 bases, with 19 bases left in between. The CDR3 is 15 residues long. The CDR3 here is CASNKPGGRQETQYF. CDR3 DNA: TGTGCCAGTAACAAGCCTGGTGGGCGGCAAGAGACCCAGTACTTC.

This clonotype was seen repeatedly, ten times or more. The rearrangement uses TRBV6-5 and TRBJ1-5; D ambiguous. Germline V lookup: CDR1 MNHEY, CDR2 SVGAGI. The CDR3 contains 13 residues. V lost 8 bases, J lost 5 bases, and 13 bases lay in between. CDR3 amino acids: CASALRLDQPQHF. CDR3 coding DNA: TGTGCCAGCGCCCTGCGGTTGGATCAGCCCCAGCATTTT.

The table lists this clonotype with a few counts. The chain couples TRBV25-1 to TRBJ1-2; 7 bases line up with TRBD1. This CDR3 region has 12 residues. V shed 7 bases, J shed 7 bases, and the junction held 6 bases outside the gene matches. The germline V gene has CDR1 MGHDK and CDR2 SYGVNS. The CDR3 region is CASNRGWGGYTF. CDR3 DNA sequence: TGTGCCAGCAACAGGGGCTGGGGTGGCTACACCTTC.

V and J are TRBV10-3 and TRBJ2-3; 8 bases match TRBD1. Germline lookup yields CDR1 ENHRY and CDR2 SYGVKD. J gave up 3 bases and V 6 bases, and 8 bases lay outside the gene matches. The CDR3 spans 15 residues. The CDR3 nucleotides read TGTGCCATCAGCCAAACAGGGGGGCGAACAGATACGCAGTATTTT. Its protein product is CAISQTGGRTDTQYF.

This clonotype was seen at least ten times. The rearrangement joins TRBV29-1 to TRBJ2-4; no firm D call. V was pared by 3 bases and J by 1 base, with 7 bases between. Germline V gives CDR1 SQVTM, CDR2 ANQGSEA. CDR3 length: 13 residues. The CDR3 loop reads CSVELQAKNIQYF. CDR3 DNA sequence: TGCAGCGTTGAGTTACAGGCCAAAAACATTCAGTACTTC. Filled out from reference TRBV29-1 and TRBJ2-4, the complete variable domain reads SAVISQKPSRDICQRGTSLTIQCQVDSQVTMMFWYRQQPGQSLTLIATANQGSEATYESGFVIDKFPISRPNLTFSTLTVSNMSPEDSSIYLCSVELQAKNIQYFGAGTRLSVL.

In this sample, this clonotype turned up many times. V gene TRBV12-3 or TRBV12-4 combines with J gene TRBJ2-3; the D gene is possibly TRBD2 (7 bases). V gave up 5 bases and J gave up 9 bases, with 18 bases separating them. This CDR3 is 14 amino acids long. CDR3 sequence: CASSRGGGFDTQYF. In nucleotides, the CDR3 is TGTGCCAGCAGTCGAGGGGGGGGTTTTGACACGCAGTATTTT.

This clonotype was counted at least ten times. CDR3 bases: TGTGCCAGCAGCCCGCGTGCCTTTACGTCTAGAGCTTTCTTT. It translates to CASSPRAFTSRAFF. The chain carries TRBV7-3 and TRBJ1-1; D is unresolved. Germline CDR1 SGHTA, CDR2 FQGTGA. Trimming stripped 5 bases from V and 10 bases from J, with 20 bases between. The CDR3 covers 14 residues.